The 29 T cell receptor beta chains presented below share a single source sample, sequenced in a study of identical twins. One entry per CDR3 protein results from TCRdb running MiXCR on the 5' RACE reads. The sample records roughly 250,000 distinct CDR3 sequences, about 14% being singletons. Sequenced material: memory (CD45RO+) T cells sorted from blood. The receptor set was obtained from a young woman in good health.

This rearrangement joins TRBV11-2 to TRBJ2-1; 10 bases are a match to TRBD2. Germline CDR1 and CDR2: SGHAT and FQNNGV. The CDR3 runs to 15 residues. The V segment lost 3 bases and the J segment 2 bases; nucleotides outside the gene matches: 1. This CDR3 reads CASSFSGGPYNEQFF. For the CDR3, the DNA is TGTGCCAGCAGCTTTAGCGGGGGGCCCTACAATGAGCAGTTCTTC.

The rearrangement links TRBV3-1 to TRBJ2-7, with D possibly being TRBD2 (6 bases). Germline CDR1 reads LGHDT; CDR2 reads YNNKEL (reference sequence). V was pared by 2 bases and J by 4 bases, with 12 bases between. CDR3 length: 14 residues. Here the CDR3 reads CASSQSAGTYEQYF. In nucleotides, the CDR3 is TGTGCCAGCAGCCAATCTGCAGGGACTTACGAGCAGTACTTC.

This clonotype was counted between two and nine times. The chain uses TRBV25-1 and TRBJ2-3, with 12 nucleotides matching TRBD2. CDR1 and CDR2 (germline): MGHDK, SYGVNS. The CDR3 has 16 amino acids. The junction had 2 bases not matched to a gene; V was cut back by 1 base and J by 3 bases. The DNA for the CDR3 is TGTGCCAGCAGTGAATTGACTAGCGGGAGAACAGATACGCAGTATTTT. As protein: CASSELTSGRTDTQYF.

A few counts support this clonotype. The chain joins TRBV6-1 to TRBJ1-4; 9 bases map to TRBD1. The CDR3 totals 16 residues. Germline V CDR1 and CDR2: MNHNS, SASEGT. Trimming removed 5 bases from V and 7 bases from J; junction bases left unmatched: 11. The CDR3 sequence is CASSPSTGGAFEKLFF. The DNA of the CDR3 is TGTGCCAGCAGTCCTAGTACAGGGGGCGCGTTTGAAAAACTGTTTTTT.

The chain combines TRBV15 with TRBJ1-2, with no clear D. The CDR3 sequence is 15 residues long. V was shortened by 2 bases and J by 5 bases, with 15 bases between the two germline ends. CDR1 and CDR2 (germline): LNHNV, YYDKDF (reference sequence). The CDR3 DNA reads TGTGCCACCAGCAGAAATCAACCGGGAGCATATGGCTACACCTTC. It yields the protein CATSRNQPGAYGYTF.

This chain links TRBV12-3 or TRBV12-4 with TRBJ2-3; D is undetermined. The V end lost 9 bases, the J end lost 9 bases, and 13 bases lay between the germline ends. CDR3 length: 11 residues. The CDR3 DNA follows: TGTGCCAGTGAACGTGCGAGAACGCAGTATTTT. This translates into CASERARTQYF.

This clonotype was detected a few times. The gene calls are TRBV11-2 and TRBJ2-1; 9 bases match TRBD2. V lost 5 bases to trimming and J lost 0 bases; unmatched junction nucleotides: 8. The CDR3 is 17 amino acids. Looked up from germline, CDR1 is SGHAT and CDR2 is FQNNGV. CDR3 DNA sequence: TGTGCCAGCAGCGCGGGTAGCGGGGGCTACTCCTACAATGAGCAGTTCTTC. This translates into CASSAGSGGYSYNEQFF.

This chain links TRBV6-2 or TRBV6-3 with TRBJ2-3; D remains unclear. Trimming took off 4 bases at V and 6 bases at J, with 11 bases between the two ends. Germline V gene data show CDR1 as MNHEY and CDR2 as SVGEGT. The CDR3 runs 13 residues. The DNA of the CDR3 is TGTGCCAGCAGTTCCGGATCAGGCGATACGCAGTATTTT. Its translation: CASSSGSGDTQYF.

For this clonotype: Given the absence of the conserved phenylalanine or tryptophan at the CDR3 end, a read error is likely. The chain is built from TRBV6-5 and TRBJ2-1, with 15 bases fitting TRBD2. CDR3 size: 17 residues. V shed 4 bases, J shed 7 bases, and the junction held 8 bases outside the gene matches. In germline, CDR1 is MNHEY, CDR2 SVGAGI. The CDR3 region has the DNA TGTGCCAGCAGTTCCCCAAGAGGACTAGCGGGAGGGAATGAGCAGTTCTTA. Its translation: CASSSPRGLAGGNEQFL.

The V and J genes are TRBV3-1 and TRBJ2-4; tentative D call: TRBD1 (5 bases). The CDR3 contains 13 residues. Trimming left V 1 base short and J 6 bases short, with 7 bases between. Germline CDR1 LGHDT, CDR2 YNNKEL (reference sequence). CDR3 coding DNA: TGTGCCAGCAGCCAAGGACAGCGAAACATTCAGTACTTC. Its translation is CASSQGQRNIQYF.

V is TRBV20-1 and J is TRBJ2-3; TRBD1 aligns across 10 bases. V dropped 5 bases and J dropped 6; count of bases not matched to a gene: 11. The germline V gene has CDR1 DFQATT and CDR2 SNEGSKA (reference sequence). This CDR3 region has 15 residues. CDR3 sequence reads: CSAVTGTGVKDTQYF. CDR3 DNA sequence: TGCAGTGCTGTAACCGGGACAGGGGTAAAGGATACGCAGTATTTT.

This clonotype was counted a few times. The rearrangement links TRBV20-1 to TRBJ2-3; D ambiguous. Trimming took 1 base from V and 5 from J, leaving 13 bases between them. The germline gives CDR1 DFQATT, CDR2 SNEGSKA (reference sequence). The CDR3 is made up of 14 amino acids. CDR3 sequence (DNA): TGCAGTGCTAGAGGGGTCATCGCTGGAGATACGCAGTATTTT. Its translation is CSARGVIAGDTQYF.

This clonotype has only a few counts. This rearrangement joins TRBV5-1 to TRBJ1-6; 9 bases line up with TRBD1. V lost 0 bases, J lost 9 bases, and 4 bases stayed unmatched. CDR1 and CDR2 (germline): SGHRS, YFSETQ. This CDR3 spans 15 amino acids. The chain's CDR3 is CASSLGGQGGSPLHF. DNA for the CDR3: TGCGCCAGCAGCTTGGGGGGACAGGGAGGTTCACCCCTCCACTTT.

This clonotype showed up just a few times. The rearrangement uses TRBV7-2 and TRBJ2-7, with 7 bases aligning to TRBD1. The CDR3 runs 13 residues. Germline V gene lookup returns CDR1 SGHTA and CDR2 FQGNSA. The V gene end was trimmed by 3 bases and the J gene end by 5 bases; junction bases not matched to a gene: 4. The CDR3 DNA follows: TGTGCCAGCAGCTTCCGGGACAGCAACGAGCAGTACTTC. Translated: CASSFRDSNEQYF.

The chain employs TRBV7-2 and TRBJ2-2, with TRBD1 identical over 8 bases. Germline V gene sequence: CDR1 SGHTA, CDR2 FQGNSA. The CDR3 length is 14 residues. J gave up 8 bases and V 1 base, and 3 bases lay outside the gene matches. The CDR3 coding sequence is TGTGCCAGCAGCTTAGTTGGACAGGGAGGGGAGCTGTTTTTT. This translates into CASSLVGQGGELFF.

This clonotype was counted between two and nine times. The genes are TRBV5-1 and TRBJ2-3; the D gene could be TRBD1 or TRBD2 (5 bases each). Trimming left V 1 base short and J 0 bases short, with 9 bases between. Germline V CDR1 and CDR2: SGHRS, YFSETQ. CDR3 size: 15 residues. In DNA form, the CDR3 reads TGCGCCAGCAGCTTGTACGGGGCTAGCACAGATACGCAGTATTTT. It encodes CASSLYGASTDTQYF.

This clonotype occurred many times. The chain joins TRBV6-5 to TRBJ2-3, with 14 bases that match TRBD2. V lost 0 bases to trimming and J lost 5 bases; unmatched junction nucleotides: 4. This CDR3 comprises 17 residues. CDR1 is MNHEY, CDR2 SVGAGI, per germline. The CDR3 reads CASSYSTSGGAKDTQYF. CDR3 sequence (DNA): TGTGCCAGCAGTTACTCGACTAGCGGGGGGGCGAAAGATACGCAGTATTTT.

J is TRBJ2-7 and V is TRBV2, with 7 bases that match TRBD1. This CDR3 comprises 14 residues. The V gene's germline CDR1 is SNHLY and CDR2 FYNNEI. V lost 5 bases to trimming and J lost 4 bases; unmatched junction nucleotides: 8. CDR3 nucleotides: TGTGCCAGCAGTAACCGACAGGGACGGTACGAGCAGTACTTC. This codes for CASSNRQGRYEQYF.

The V gene is TRBV20-1, the J gene TRBJ2-1, with D perhaps given as TRBD1 or TRBD2 (7 bases each). The germline V gene encodes CDR1 DFQATT and CDR2 SNEGSKA (reference sequence). CDR3 length: 15 residues. With 6 bases removed from V and 5 bases from J, the gap between germline ends came to 20 bases. The CDR3 nucleotides are TGCAGTGCCGGACGGGGGGACAGCTTTAACAATGAGCAGTTCTTC. Amino acid sequence: CSAGRGDSFNNEQFF.

This clonotype was detected a few times. V gene TRBV9 combines with J gene TRBJ1-2; no firm D call. The germline V and J ends were trimmed by 4 bases and 3 bases, with 16 bases remaining between them. The CDR3 sequence is 15 residues long. In germline, CDR1 is SGDLS, CDR2 YYNGEE. DNA of the CDR3: TGTGCCAGCAGCCCATCGCCTGCCCCGGACTATGGCTACACCTTC. Its translation is CASSPSPAPDYGYTF.

This clonotype was seen a handful of times. The chain's CDR3 is CASSRGSSYEQYF. CDR3 DNA: TGTGCCAGCAGTCGGGGGAGCTCCTACGAGCAGTACTTC. V and J are TRBV27 and TRBJ2-7, with D tentatively TRBD2 (6 bases). V was shortened by 5 bases and J by 0 bases, with 8 bases between the two germline ends. This CDR3 has 13 residues. The V gene's germline CDR1 is MNHEY and CDR2 SMNVEV (reference sequence).

CDR3 nucleotides: TGTGCCAGCAGTGTGGACCCTGGGATCGAGCAGTACTTC. It translates to CASSVDPGIEQYF. The V gene is TRBV6-1, the J gene TRBJ2-7; no reliable D call. CDR1 and CDR2 (germline): MNHNS, SASEGT. This CDR3 is built from 13 residues. V lost 4 bases to trimming and J lost 6 bases, with 13 bases between them.

The chain is built from TRBV3-1 and TRBJ1-2; possibly TRBD1 for D (5 bases). Germline values: CDR1 LGHDT, CDR2 YNNKEL (reference sequence). V lost 1 base and J 2 bases, leaving 8 bases between the germline ends. This CDR3 has 14 amino acids. CDR3 loop: CASSQVRGNYGYTF. Written as DNA, the CDR3 is TGTGCCAGCAGCCAAGTTCGGGGGAACTATGGCTACACCTTC.

This clonotype has ten or more counts. This chain links TRBV20-1 with TRBJ2-7; TRBD1 agrees at 7 bases. The CDR3 has 11 amino acids. The V gene's germline CDR1 is DFQATT and CDR2 SNEGSKA (reference sequence). Trimming cost V 1 base and J 6 bases; bases outside gene matches: 0. The CDR3 here is CSARGQGEQYF. The CDR3 nucleotides read TGCAGTGCTAGAGGACAGGGCGAGCAGTACTTC.

This clonotype came up a few times. The chain carries TRBV3-1 and TRBJ2-3, with D uncertain. The germline V and J ends were trimmed by 10 bases and 6 bases, with 23 bases remaining between them. CDR3 length: 15 residues. CDR1 is LGHDT, CDR2 YNNKEL, per germline (reference sequence). The CDR3 nucleotides are TGTGCCACCTCAGCCCGGACCCTCGGTTCGGATACGCAGTATTTT. Translation gives CATSARTLGSDTQYF.

In its sample, this clonotype was seen a few times. V gene TRBV29-1 combines with J gene TRBJ2-3, with 10 bases aligning to TRBD2. The CDR3 is 14 residues long. With V trimmed by 1 base and J by 5 bases, 3 bases remained unmatched. Germline-derived CDR1 and CDR2 are SQVTM and ANQGSEA. This CDR3 is CSVEARTSGDTQYF. CDR3 coding DNA: TGCAGCGTTGAAGCAAGGACTAGCGGAGATACGCAGTATTTT.

This clonotype turned up a few times. This chain links TRBV7-9 with TRBJ2-3; TRBD2 aligns across 8 bases. The length of the CDR3 is 16 residues. J gave up 2 bases and V 2 bases, and 6 bases lay outside the gene matches. Germline CDR1 SEHNR, CDR2 FQNEAQ (reference sequence). The CDR3: CASSLKSGGLTDTQYF. CDR3 in DNA: TGTGCCAGCAGCTTAAAAAGCGGGGGACTCACAGATACGCAGTATTTT.

This clonotype is termed medium-sized (0.01 to 0.1%). V and J are TRBV6-1 and TRBJ2-1, with D maybe TRBD2 (6 bases). V dropped 6 bases and J dropped 4 bases, with 13 bases sitting between them. The CDR3 spans 14 residues. CDR1 MNHNS and CDR2 SASEGT come from the germline V gene. CDR3 loop: CASSARDLYNEQFF. CDR3 nucleotide sequence: TGTGCCAGCAGCGCCCGGGACTTATACAATGAGCAGTTCTTC.

This sequence joins TRBV20-1 and TRBJ1-4, with a weak D call TRBD1 (5 bases). CDR1 and CDR2 (germline): DFQATT, SNEGSKA (reference sequence). The CDR3 extends over 13 amino acids. V was shortened by 5 bases and J by 6 bases, with 13 bases between the two germline ends. For the CDR3, the DNA is TGCAGTGCTCGGCGGGACCGAGATGAAAAACTGTTTTTT. Amino acids: CSARRDRDEKLFF.